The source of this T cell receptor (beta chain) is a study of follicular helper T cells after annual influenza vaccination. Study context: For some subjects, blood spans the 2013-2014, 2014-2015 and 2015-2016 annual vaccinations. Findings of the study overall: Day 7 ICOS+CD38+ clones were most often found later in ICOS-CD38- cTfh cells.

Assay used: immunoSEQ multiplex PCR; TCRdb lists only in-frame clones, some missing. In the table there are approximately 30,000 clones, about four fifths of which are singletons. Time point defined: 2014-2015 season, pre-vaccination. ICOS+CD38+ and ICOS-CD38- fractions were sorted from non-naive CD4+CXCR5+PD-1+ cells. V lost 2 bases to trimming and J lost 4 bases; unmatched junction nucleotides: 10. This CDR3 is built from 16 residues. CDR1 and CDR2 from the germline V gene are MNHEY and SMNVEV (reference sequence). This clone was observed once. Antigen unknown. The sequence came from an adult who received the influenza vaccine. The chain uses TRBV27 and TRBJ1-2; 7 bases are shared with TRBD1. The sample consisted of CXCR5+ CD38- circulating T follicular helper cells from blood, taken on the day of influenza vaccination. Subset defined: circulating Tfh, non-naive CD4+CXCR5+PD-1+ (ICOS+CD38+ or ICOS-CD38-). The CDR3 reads CASSLNTAGGSYGYTF. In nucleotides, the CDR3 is TGTGCCAGCAGTTTAAACACGGCAGGGGGGAGCTATGGCTACACCTTC.